The 4 T cell receptor beta chains given below trace back to one sample, sequenced in a study of vaccination effects on CD4 cells after COVID-19. No antigen has been assigned to these receptors. The protocol was immunoSEQ multiplex PCR, while the TCRdb copy is restricted to in-frame clones and leaves out a portion. The sample carries 65,000 to 90,000 clones, over 70% recorded once. Antigen-specific CD4+ T cells were expanded (with viral peptide pools) by the ViraFEST assay ahead of sequencing. Having been cultured for 9 to 11 days, the cells underwent CD4+ T cell isolation. Vaccinated recipients, who were negative for nucleocapsid antibodies, had no history of SARS-CoV-2 infection. Sequenced here: CD4+ T cells from PBMCs cultured with SARS-CoV-2 spike peptides, sampled before COVID-19 vaccination. The receptor set was obtained from a human donor who received a COVID-19 vaccine.

This chain connects TRBV5-1 to TRBJ1-1; D gene ambiguous. V was pared by 1 base and J by 8 bases, with 15 bases between. The CDR3 totals 14 residues. From germline, CDR1 is SGHRS and CDR2 YFSETQ. The DNA for the CDR3 is TGCGCCAGCAGCTTGCGTGCGGGAATCGGCGAAGCTTTCTTT. The encoded protein is CASSLRAGIGEAFF.

J is TRBJ2-1 and V is TRBV6-2 or TRBV6-3, with 9 bases aligning to TRBD2. V shed 6 bases and J 4 bases; nucleotides not matched to a gene: 7. Germline CDR1 and CDR2: MNHEY and SVGEGT. This CDR3 is built from 15 residues. The CDR3 reads CASSPSGGTYNEQFF. The CDR3 DNA follows: TGTGCCAGCAGCCCCAGCGGGGGGACATACAATGAGCAGTTCTTC.

The rearrangement links TRBV6-2 or TRBV6-3 to TRBJ1-5; D unresolved. Germline V gene sequence: CDR1 MNHEY, CDR2 SVGEGT. The length of the CDR3 is 16 residues. Trimming stripped 2 bases from V and 0 bases from J, with 11 bases between. CDR3 nucleotide sequence: TGTGCCAGCAGTTACGCCTCATACTATAGCAATCAGCCCCAGCATTTT. The encoded protein is CASSYASYYSNQPQHF.

This chain uses TRBV6-5 with TRBJ1-5; D is undetermined. This CDR3 spans 15 amino acids. Germline lookup yields CDR1 MNHEY and CDR2 SVGAGI. V lost 5 bases, J lost 2 bases, and 13 bases lay in between. The CDR3 sequence is CASSPRTVGNQPQHF. CDR3 bases: TGTGCCAGCAGTCCTAGGACGGTGGGCAATCAGCCCCAGCATTTT.